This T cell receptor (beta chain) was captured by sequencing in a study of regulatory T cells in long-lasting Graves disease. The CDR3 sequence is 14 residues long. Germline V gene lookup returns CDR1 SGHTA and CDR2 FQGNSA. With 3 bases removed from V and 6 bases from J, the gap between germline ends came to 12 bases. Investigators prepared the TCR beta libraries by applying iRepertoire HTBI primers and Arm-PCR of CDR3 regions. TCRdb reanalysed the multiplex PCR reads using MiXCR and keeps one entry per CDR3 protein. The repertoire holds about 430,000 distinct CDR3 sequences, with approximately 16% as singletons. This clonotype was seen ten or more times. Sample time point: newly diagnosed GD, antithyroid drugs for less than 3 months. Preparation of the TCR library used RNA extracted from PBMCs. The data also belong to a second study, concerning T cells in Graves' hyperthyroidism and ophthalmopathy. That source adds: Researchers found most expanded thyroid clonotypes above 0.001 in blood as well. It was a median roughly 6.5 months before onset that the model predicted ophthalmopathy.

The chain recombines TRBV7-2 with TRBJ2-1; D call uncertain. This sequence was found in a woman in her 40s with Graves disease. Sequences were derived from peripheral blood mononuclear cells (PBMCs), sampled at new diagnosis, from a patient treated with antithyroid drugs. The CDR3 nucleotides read TGTGCCAGCAGCTTTTCCCGGGCTCGCAATGAGCAGTTCTTC. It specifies CASSFSRARNEQFF.